The 30 T cell receptor beta chains presented below share a single source sample, sequenced in a study of T-cell memory formation after mild COVID-19 (dated by TCRdb to the early 2020s). Library preparation used 5' RACE. Instrument used: Illumina NovaSeq 6000. The public reads were run again by TCRdb, first through fastp at Q25 and then through MiXCR, and only productive beta chains were kept. Every entry covers one CDR3 protein and lists the most common genes and DNA from its rows. The sample includes a few hundred thousand distinct CDR3 sequences, with approximately 9% observed a single time. The ten most abundant clones make up 22% of the sample. The material sequenced was PBMCs or a T cell subset sorted from them (not recorded which). These receptors all stem from a man between 18 and 29 years old who had mild COVID-19 (a few samples of this study predate the infection). The sample titles of this study are shuffled in the database, so cell type and time point are left out; the donor was told from shared clones.

This clonotype was seen only a few times. V gene TRBV5-1 combines with J gene TRBJ1-1; weak D call: TRBD1 (6 bases). V lost 3 bases and J 1 base, leaving 13 bases between the germline ends. The germline V gene has CDR1 SGHRS and CDR2 YFSETQ. The CDR3 is 15 residues long. The CDR3 nucleotides read TGCGCCAGCAGCTCCCGACAGGACCGGAACACTGAAGCTTTCTTT. Translating it yields CASSSRQDRNTEAFF.

This clonotype was counted between two and nine times. The chain uses TRBV5-1 and TRBJ2-5, with TRBD2 identical over 8 bases. V shed 4 bases and J 4 bases; nucleotides not matched to a gene: 3. Per the germline V gene, CDR1 is SGHRS and CDR2 is YFSETQ. The CDR3 consists of 13 residues. CDR3 protein: CASSGGGPETQYF. Here the CDR3 DNA reads TGCGCCAGCAGCGGCGGGGGGCCAGAGACCCAGTACTTC.

The rearrangement joins TRBV5-1 to TRBJ2-2; 11 bases line up with TRBD2. The germline gives CDR1 SGHRS, CDR2 YFSETQ. The CDR3 spans 17 residues. With V trimmed by 1 base and J by 4 bases, 6 bases remained unmatched. This chain's CDR3 is CASSLRLAGGSTGELFF. The CDR3, as DNA: TGCGCCAGCAGCTTGCGTCTAGCGGGGGGATCCACCGGGGAGCTGTTTTTT.

This clonotype was observed a handful of times. The chain recombines TRBV27 with TRBJ2-5; 7 positions agree with TRBD1. Germline V gene lookup returns CDR1 MNHEY and CDR2 SMNVEV (reference sequence). Trimming took 5 bases from V and 3 from J; bases not matched to a gene: 6. This CDR3 region has 14 residues. CDR3 DNA sequence: TGTGCCAGCAGTCCCAAGGGGGCAGAAGAGACCCAGTACTTC. This gives the protein CASSPKGAEETQYF.

The gene calls are TRBV7-3 and TRBJ2-2; D call uncertain. The germline V gene encodes CDR1 SGHTA and CDR2 FQGTGA. V lost 2 bases and J lost 3, with 7 bases in between. CDR3 length: 14 residues. CDR3: CASSLSQYTGELFF. The CDR3, as DNA: TGTGCCAGCAGCTTATCACAGTACACCGGGGAGCTGTTTTTT. The full variable domain, with the rest looked up from reference TRBV7-3 and TRBJ2-2, is GAGVSQTPSNKVTEKGKYVELRCDPISGHTALYWYRQSLGQGPEFLIYFQGTGAADDSGLPNDRFFAVRPEGSVSTLKIQRTERGDSAVYLCASSLSQYTGELFFGEGSRLTVL.

This clonotype has a handful of counts. The genes are TRBV28 and TRBJ1-4; 7 bases line up with TRBD1. The CDR3 is made up of 14 amino acids. Germline V CDR1 and CDR2: MDHEN, SYDVKM. V lost 7 bases to trimming and J lost 7 bases; unmatched junction nucleotides: 9. CDR3 region: CASNLEGAAEKLFF. CDR3 bases: TGTGCCAGCAACCTAGAGGGGGCGGCTGAAAAACTGTTTTTT.

This sequence joins TRBV11-2 and TRBJ2-7; no reliable D call. The germline CDR1 and CDR2 sequences are SGHAT and FQNNGV. Trimming took off 2 bases at V and 5 bases at J, with 16 bases between the two ends. The CDR3 extends over 15 amino acids. CDR3 coding DNA: TGTGCCAGCAGCTTATACTTCGCCCCAAGCCACGAGCAGTACTTC. Residues: CASSLYFAPSHEQYF.

In its sample, this clonotype was seen a few times. The chain employs TRBV6-5 and TRBJ1-1; D is possibly TRBD1 (6 bases). The CDR3 contains 12 residues. Germline loops: CDR1 MNHEY, CDR2 SVGAGI. Trimming pared 5 bases from V and 4 bases from J, leaving 8 bases between. The CDR3 DNA reads TGTGCCAGCAGTCGGGACACCACTGAAGCTTTCTTT. Translating gives CASSRDTTEAFF.

This clonotype was counted a few times. The chain carries TRBV6-2 or TRBV6-3 and TRBJ2-7; TRBD2 matches 7 bases. V was clipped by 8 bases and J by 3 bases; unmatched bases: 7. CDR3 length: 13 amino acids. The germline CDR1 and CDR2 sequences are MNHEY and SVGEGT. The CDR3 sequence is CASAWGGFYEQYV. CDR3 nucleotide sequence: TGTGCCAGCGCCTGGGGGGGATTCTACGAGCAGTACGTC.

This clonotype was counted between two and nine times. J is TRBJ2-3 and V is TRBV7-2; a weak D match, TRBD2 (6 bases). Trimming took 7 bases from V and 5 from J, leaving 13 bases between them. From germline, CDR1 is SGHTA and CDR2 FQGNSA. The CDR3 runs to 13 residues. The CDR3 here is CASTLGGGDTQYF. The CDR3 nucleotides read TGTGCCAGCACCCTGGGGGGTGGAGATACGCAGTATTTT.

This chain connects TRBV6-6 to TRBJ2-7; 8 bases match TRBD1. Germline V gives CDR1 MNHNY, CDR2 SVGAGI (reference sequence). After removal of 11 bases from V and 10 bases from J, the junction contained 13 bases not matched to a gene. This CDR3 is built from 12 residues. The CDR3: CAGSWGQAEQYF. The DNA of the CDR3 is TGTGCCGGTTCCTGGGGACAGGCGGAACAGTACTTC.

This clonotype was detected a few times. The V gene is TRBV20-1, the J gene TRBJ1-2; perhaps TRBD1 as D (5 bases). Trimming left V 6 bases short and J 9 bases short, with 14 bases between. The CDR3 sequence is 11 residues long. In germline, CDR1 is DFQATT, CDR2 SNEGSKA (reference sequence). The CDR3 spells CSASRGESYTF. The CDR3 bases are TGCAGTGCCTCTCGGGGGGAAAGCTACACCTTC.

The chain carries TRBV12-3 or TRBV12-4 and TRBJ1-1; D perhaps matches TRBD1 (5 bases). The V gene lost 11 bases and the J gene lost 0 bases, with 13 bases spanning the gap. The CDR3 runs to 13 residues. The chain's CDR3 is CAHARGMNTEAFF. The DNA for the CDR3 is TGTGCCCACGCACGGGGCATGAACACTGAAGCTTTCTTT.

This clonotype has more than one count but fewer than ten. V gene TRBV3-1 combines with J gene TRBJ2-5; 11 nucleotides match TRBD1. Per the germline V gene, CDR1 is LGHDT and CDR2 is YNNKEL (reference sequence). The length of the CDR3 is 15 residues. V gave up 3 bases and J gave up 3 bases; unmatched junction bases: 3. The CDR3 reads CASSHPGQGEETQYF. The CDR3 nucleotides read TGTGCCAGCAGCCACCCGGGACAGGGGGAAGAGACCCAGTACTTC.

This clonotype has just a few counts. This chain links TRBV5-1 with TRBJ2-1; D remains ambiguous. The CDR3 has 14 amino acids. V was shortened by 4 bases and J by 3 bases, with 11 bases between the two germline ends. Germline V gene lookup returns CDR1 SGHRS and CDR2 YFSETQ. The CDR3 is CASSTDGYYNEQFF. The CDR3, as DNA: TGCGCCAGCAGCACGGACGGGTACTACAATGAGCAGTTCTTC.

This chain uses TRBV7-2 with TRBJ1-2, with 9 positions matching TRBD1. V shed 5 bases, J shed 3 bases, and the junction held 4 bases outside the gene matches. CDR1 and CDR2 (germline): SGHTA, FQGNSA. There are 14 residues in the CDR3. Written as DNA, the CDR3 is TGTGCCAGCAGCCCGGACAGGGGTCACTATGGCTACACCTTC. The encoded protein is CASSPDRGHYGYTF.

This clonotype was recorded at least ten times. The chain recombines TRBV5-1 with TRBJ2-7; 8 nucleotides match TRBD1. The CDR3 is made up of 15 amino acids. CDR1 SGHRS and CDR2 YFSETQ come from the germline V gene. The trim removed 3 bases at V and 2 bases at J, leaving 7 bases unmatched. Here the CDR3 DNA reads TGCGCCAGCAGCTATTGGACAGGGACCCCCTACGAGCAGTACTTC. This encodes CASSYWTGTPYEQYF.

J is TRBJ1-3 and V is TRBV7-9, with D unresolved. Per the germline V gene, CDR1 is SEHNR and CDR2 is FQNEAQ (reference sequence). The CDR3 has 15 amino acids. The V and J ends lost 1 base and 0 bases respectively, with 7 bases between them. The CDR3 bases are TGTGCCAGCAGCTTAGTCCGGGGCTCTGGAAACACCATATATTTT. Translating gives CASSLVRGSGNTIYF.

This clonotype was recorded at least ten times. This chain connects TRBV7-2 to TRBJ2-2; D not resolved. CDR1 SGHTA and CDR2 FQGNSA come from the germline V gene. The CDR3 sequence is 13 residues long. V lost 4 bases, J lost 6 bases, and 9 bases lay in between. The CDR3 coding sequence is TGTGCCAGCAGCTCGGACCTGGCCGGGGAGCTGTTTTTT. The encoded protein is CASSSDLAGELFF. Looking up the rest from reference TRBV7-2 and TRBJ2-2 gives the full variable domain: GAGVSQSPSNKVTEKGKDVELRCDPISGHTALYWYRQSLGQGLEFLIYFQGNSAPDKSGLPSDRFSAERTGGSVSTLTIQRTQQEDSAVYLCASSSDLAGELFFGEGSRLTVL.

This clonotype was seen ten or more times. The J gene is TRBJ2-3, the V gene TRBV5-1, with TRBD2 as a possible D gene (6 bases). V gave up 0 bases and J gave up 2 bases, with 13 bases separating them. The length of the CDR3 is 16 residues. Germline lookup yields CDR1 SGHRS and CDR2 YFSETQ. The CDR3 nucleotides are TGCGCCAGCAGCTTGGAATCGCGGGGCCCCACAGATACGCAGTATTTT. Amino acids: CASSLESRGPTDTQYF.

This clonotype was recorded many times. J is TRBJ1-5 and V is TRBV4-3; no reliable D call. This CDR3 is built from 16 residues. The V gene's germline CDR1 is LGHNA and CDR2 YSLEER. Trimming left V 0 bases short and J 0 bases short, with 9 bases between. Written as DNA, the CDR3 is TGCGCCAGCAGCCAAGATTGGACCAATAGCAATCAGCCCCAGCATTTT. Translation: CASSQDWTNSNQPQHF.

The J gene is TRBJ1-2, the V gene TRBV6-5; TRBD1 is a possible D gene (5 bases). The V end lost 5 bases, the J end lost 2 bases, and 15 bases lay between the germline ends. CDR1 MNHEY and CDR2 SVGAGI come from the germline V gene. This CDR3 has 15 amino acids. The CDR3 nucleotides are TGTGCCAGCAGTCGCTCCGGGACGCACAACTATGGCTACACCTTC. Residues: CASSRSGTHNYGYTF.

The chain employs TRBV20-1 and TRBJ2-3; D is ambiguous. CDR1 and CDR2 (germline): DFQATT, SNEGSKA (reference sequence). The V gene lost 8 bases and the J gene lost 0 bases, with 6 bases spanning the gap. This CDR3 region has 11 residues. DNA of the CDR3: TGCAGTCCGACTAGCACAGATACGCAGTATTTT. Its translation is CSPTSTDTQYF.

The gene calls are TRBV18 and TRBJ2-2; D uncertain. Germline loops: CDR1 KGHSH, CDR2 LQKENI. CDR3 length: 14 amino acids. V lost 3 bases and J lost 7, with 12 bases in between. The CDR3, as DNA: TGTGCCAGCTCACCTAGGCAGAGGAACGGGGAGCTGTTTTTT. Translation gives CASSPRQRNGELFF.

J is TRBJ2-5 and V is TRBV12-3 or TRBV12-4, with a possible D match to TRBD2 (5 bases). V was shortened by 6 bases and J by 5 bases, with 13 bases between the two germline ends. This CDR3 region has 13 residues. Here the CDR3 DNA reads TGTGCCAGCAGCTCCAGAGGGTGGGAGACCCAGTACTTC. Protein sequence: CASSSRGWETQYF.

This clonotype was detected only a few times. The chain combines TRBV21-1 with TRBJ2-7; the table's TRBD1 call for D was not verified on the DNA. TRBV21-1 is listed as a pseudogene. CDR3 size: 15 residues. This CDR3 is CASSRDRSYTYEQYV. In DNA form, the CDR3 reads TGTGCCAGCAGCAGAGACAGGTCTTACACCTACGAGCAGTACGTC.

This clonotype was detected ten times or more. V and J are TRBV11-2 and TRBJ2-5, with D perhaps TRBD2 (5 bases). Germline V gene data show CDR1 as SGHAT and CDR2 as FQNNGV. Trimming left V 1 base short and J 0 bases short, with 9 bases between. CDR3 length: 15 residues. In DNA, the CDR3 is TGTGCCAGCAGCTTAGGGGTCGGGGACCAAGAGACCCAGTACTTC. This translates into CASSLGVGDQETQYF. Full variable domain (remainder filled in from reference TRBV11-2 and TRBJ2-5): EAGVAQSPRYKIIEKRQSVAFWCNPISGHATLYWYQQILGQGPKLLIQFQNNGVVDDSQLPKDRFSAERLKGVDSTLKIQPAKLEDSAVYLCASSLGVGDQETQYFGPGTRLLVL.

The genes are TRBV19 and TRBJ2-1; D is unclear. The V end lost 3 bases, the J end lost 2 bases, and 2 bases lay between the germline ends. The CDR3 consists of 12 residues. Germline lookup yields CDR1 LNHDA and CDR2 SQIVND (reference sequence). The CDR3 bases are TGTGCCAGTAGTATCCCCTACAATGAGCAGTTCTTC. Residues: CASSIPYNEQFF.

This clonotype has more than one count but fewer than ten. This chain uses TRBV14 with TRBJ1-2; tentative D call: TRBD1 (6 bases). CDR3 length: 13 residues. V lost 6 bases, J lost 6 bases, and 14 bases lay in between. In germline, CDR1 is SGHDN, CDR2 FVKESK. The chain's CDR3 is CASSQRGAHGYTF. The CDR3, as DNA: TGTGCCAGCAGTCAGCGGGGGGCGCATGGCTACACCTTC.

This chain uses TRBV20-1 with TRBJ2-7; TRBD1 is a possible D gene (7 bases). Germline CDR1 and CDR2: DFQATT and SNEGSKA (reference sequence). The CDR3 loop spans 13 amino acids. V dropped 5 bases and J dropped 4 bases, with 15 bases sitting between them. This CDR3 reads CSAAGGGGYEQYV. CDR3 sequence (DNA): TGCAGTGCTGCAGGGGGAGGAGGATACGAGCAGTACGTC.